Listed below are T cell receptor beta chains from one sample, sequenced in a study of CD4 and CD8 cells across lung adenocarcinoma regions. TCRdb reprocessed the PCR reads with MiXCR, giving one entry per CDR3 protein. Counted here are approximately 12,000 distinct CDR3 sequences, about 50% occurring once; the ten biggest clones make up under 40%. The sample comprised CD8+ T cells from the margin of a lung tumor. These receptors were collected from a female donor with lung adenocarcinoma. The CD4 and CD8 labels of this study may be unreliable. Both conserved end residues are part of each CDR3. A D gene is named only where the DNA matches it firmly. Expanded clones get a size class; other rows say once, few or many, or leave the size out.

TRBV4-1	TRBJ2-4	NA	NA	TGCGCCAGCAGCCCGGGAAGGCGGGCCAAAGACACGCAGTACTTC	CASSPGRRAKDTQYF
TRBV6-1	TRBJ2-1	NA	many	TGTGCCAGCAGGGACATTTGGTACAATGAGCAGTTCTTC	CASRDIWYNEQFF
TRBV5-6	TRBJ2-2	TRBD1	many	TGTGCCAGCAGCTCGACAGGGGGCGCCACCGGGGAGCTGTTTTTT	CASSSTGGATGELFF
TRBV27	TRBJ2-5	NA	NA	TGTGCCAGCAGGGGCTTCGAGACCCAGTACTTC	CASRGFETQYF
TRBV6-1	TRBJ2-3	NA	NA	TGTGCCAGCAGTGGAGGCCGGGGGCAAGAGACGCAGTATTTT	CASSGGRGQETQYF
TRBV6-1	TRBJ1-2	NA	many	TGTGCCAGCAGTACCCTGCCGGGACGGTACTATGGCTACACCTTC	CASSTLPGRYYGYTF
TRBV6-4	TRBJ2-2	NA	many	TGTGCCAGCAGTGTTATGCCAGGGATGAACACCGGGGAGCTGTTTTTT	CASSVMPGMNTGELFF
TRBV6-1	TRBJ2-1	TRBD2	few	TGTGCCAGCATGTGGCTAGCGGGGGGAATAACCTACAATGAGCAGTTCTTC	CASMWLAGGITYNEQFF
TRBV25-1	TRBJ1-1	NA	few	TGTGCCAGCCGCAAACAGGGTACGGACACTGAAGCTTTCTTT	CASRKQGTDTEAFF
TRBV4-1	TRBJ2-5	NA	NA	TGCGCCAGCAGCCTAGTCGTCACGCAAGAGACCCAGTACTTC	CASSLVVTQETQYF
TRBV7-7	TRBJ2-3	TRBD2	NA	TGTGCCAGCAGCCGGACTAGCAGAGATACGCAGTATTTT	CASSRTSRDTQYF
TRBV7-3	TRBJ2-1	TRBD2	NA	TGTGCCAGCAGCGATCTAGCGGGACTCGGTAATGAGCAGTTCTTC	CASSDLAGLGNEQFF
TRBV6-4	TRBJ2-3	TRBD2	many	TGTGCCAGCAGTAAGCTAGCGGGGGAAGGAGATACGCAGTATTTT	CASSKLAGEGDTQYF
TRBV4-1	TRBJ2-3	TRBD1	medium-sized	TGCGCCAGCAGCCCTGACCCGGGACAGGGCACAGATACGCAGTATTTT	CASSPDPGQGTDTQYF
TRBV4-1	TRBJ2-1	NA	medium-sized	TGCGCCAGCAGCCAAGATAAAGCGAGGGCCCCCTACAATGAGCAGTTCTTC	CASSQDKARAPYNEQFF
TRBV7-2	TRBJ2-2	NA	few	TGTGCCAGCAGCTCCCCCCTGTTAACCGGGGAGCTGTTTTTT	CASSSPLLTGELFF
TRBV6-1	TRBJ2-1	NA	NA	TGTGCCAGCAGTCGTGGAACTGGAATTAGCCAGAATGAGCAGTTCTTC	CASSRGTGISQNEQFF
TRBV10-3	TRBJ2-3	NA	NA	TGTGCCGCGGGTCCGAGCGGCGGGGGCCAAGATACGCAGTATTTC	CAAGPSGGGQDTQYF
TRBV27	TRBJ2-7	TRBD1	few	TGTGCCAGCAGTTTTTACCCAGGGGGCCCCGAGTCCGAGCAGTACTTC	CASSFYPGGPESEQYF
TRBV6-1	TRBJ2-7	NA	NA	TGTGCCAGCAGTCCTACGGGGCTCCCAACCACAGACATGCAGTACTTC	CASSPTGLPTTDMQYF
TRBV6-1	TRBJ1-3	TRBD1	NA	TGTGCCAGCAGTGAAGGGACAGGGGACTCTGGAAACACCATATATTTT	CASSEGTGDSGNTIYF
TRBV6-1	TRBJ2-2	TRBD2	large	TGTGCCAGCAGAAGAACTAGCGGGGGGCTCACCGGGGAGCTGTTTTTT	CASRRTSGGLTGELFF
TRBV6-5	TRBJ1-2	NA	NA	TGTGCCAGCAGTCATACTTCAGCTAACTATGGCTACACCTTC	CASSHTSANYGYTF
TRBV6-5	TRBJ2-5	NA	few	TGTGCCAGCAGTTACTCGATTGAGGGAGAGACCCAGTACTTC	CASSYSIEGETQYF
TRBV7-6	TRBJ2-1	TRBD2	few	TGTGCCAGCAGCCCTGGGACTAGCGGGAACTCCTACAATGAGCAGTTCTTC	CASSPGTSGNSYNEQFF
TRBV6-1	TRBJ2-1	TRBD2	NA	TGTGCCAGCAGTGAACTTGGGGGAGGGCCTGGTACTTACAATGAGCAGTTCTTC	CASSELGGGPGTYNEQFF